This T cell receptor (beta chain) was identified during a study of molecular identifiers for immune sequencing clone quantification. From the PCR reads, TCRdb called clonotypes with MiXCR, one entry per CDR3 protein. The sample records approximately 590,000 distinct CDR3 sequences, 25% being singletons. Regarding the study as a whole: The study reportedly detected spiked Jurkat TCR RNA from one cell among around 1 million naive cells.

As to this clonotype: Its matching antigen is unknown. Its ends do not fully match the called genes, so a read error is possible.

CDR1 is SEHNR, CDR2 FQNEAQ, per germline (reference sequence). The CDR3 has 16 residues. Sequencing was performed on naive CD8+ T cells from blood, with Jurkat cell RNA spiked in. The subset here: FACS-sorted CD8+CD4-CCR7+CD45RA+ naive T cells. The chain combines TRBV7-9 with TRBJ1-4; weak D call: TRBD1 (6 bases). This TCR derives from a human donor in good health. Some libraries in this study had Jurkat cell RNA spiked in. The CDR3 DNA reads as TGTGCCGGCAGCCCGGGCCCGGGGGGGCTTAATGAAAAACTGTTTTTT. Its protein is CAGSPGPGGLNEKLFF.